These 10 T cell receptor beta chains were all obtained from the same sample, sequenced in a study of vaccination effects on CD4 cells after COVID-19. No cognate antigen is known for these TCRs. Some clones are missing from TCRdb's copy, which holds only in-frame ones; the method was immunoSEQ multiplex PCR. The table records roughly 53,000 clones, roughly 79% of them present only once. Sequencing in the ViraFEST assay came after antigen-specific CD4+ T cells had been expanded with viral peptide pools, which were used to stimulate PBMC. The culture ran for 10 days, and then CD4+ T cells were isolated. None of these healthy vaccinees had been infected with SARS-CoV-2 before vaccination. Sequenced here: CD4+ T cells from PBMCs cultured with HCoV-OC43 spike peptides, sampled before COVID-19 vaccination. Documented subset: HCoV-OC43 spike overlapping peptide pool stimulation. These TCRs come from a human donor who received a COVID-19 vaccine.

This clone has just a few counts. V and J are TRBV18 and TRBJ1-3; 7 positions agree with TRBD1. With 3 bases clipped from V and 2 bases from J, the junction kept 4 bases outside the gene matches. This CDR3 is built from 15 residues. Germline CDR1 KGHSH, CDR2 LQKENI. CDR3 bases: TGTGCCAGCTCACCTTCCGGGACAGCTGGAAACACCATATATTTT. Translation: CASSPSGTAGNTIYF.

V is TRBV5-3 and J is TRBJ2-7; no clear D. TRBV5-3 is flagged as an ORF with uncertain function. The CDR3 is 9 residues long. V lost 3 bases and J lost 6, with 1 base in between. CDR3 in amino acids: CARSSEQYV. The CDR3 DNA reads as TGTGCCAGAAGCTCCGAGCAGTACGTC.

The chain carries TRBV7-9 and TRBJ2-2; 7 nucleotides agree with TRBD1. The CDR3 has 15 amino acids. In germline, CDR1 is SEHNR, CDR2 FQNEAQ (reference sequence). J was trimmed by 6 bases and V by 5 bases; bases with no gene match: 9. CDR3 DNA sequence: TGTGCCAGCAGCGATCCGACAGGGAAAGCCGGGGAGCTGTTTTTT. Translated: CASSDPTGKAGELFF.

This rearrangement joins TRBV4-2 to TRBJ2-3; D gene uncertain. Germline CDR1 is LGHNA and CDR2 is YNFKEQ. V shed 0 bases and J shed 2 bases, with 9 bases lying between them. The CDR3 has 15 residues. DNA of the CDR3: TGTGCCAGCAGCCAAGATGGGGTCCACACAGATACGCAGTATTTT. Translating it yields CASSQDGVHTDTQYF.

This chain's CDR3 is CASSTTVDSLSYEQYV. CDR3 nucleotides: TGTGCCAGCAGCACCACCGTGGACAGCCTCTCCTACGAGCAGTACGTC. V is TRBV7-9 and J is TRBJ2-7; D is possibly TRBD1 (6 bases). Trimming took off 5 bases at V and 0 bases at J, with 17 bases between the two ends. Germline V gene sequence: CDR1 SEHNR, CDR2 FQNEAQ (reference sequence). The CDR3 has 16 amino acids.

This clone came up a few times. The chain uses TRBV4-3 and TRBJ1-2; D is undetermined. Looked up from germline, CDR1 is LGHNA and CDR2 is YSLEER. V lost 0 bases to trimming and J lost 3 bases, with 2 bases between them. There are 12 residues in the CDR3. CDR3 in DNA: TGCGCCAGCAGCCAAGATTACTATGGCTACACCTTC. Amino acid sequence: CASSQDYYGYTF.

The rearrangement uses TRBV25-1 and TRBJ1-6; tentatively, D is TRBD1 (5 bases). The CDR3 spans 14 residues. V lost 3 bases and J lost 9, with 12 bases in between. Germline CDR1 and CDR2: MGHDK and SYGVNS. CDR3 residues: CASSDRAGISPLHF. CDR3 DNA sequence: TGTGCCAGCAGTGACAGGGCTGGGATTTCACCCCTCCACTTT. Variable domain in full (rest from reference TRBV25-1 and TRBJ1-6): EADIYQTPRYLVIGTGKKITLECSQTMGHDKMYWYQQDPGMELHLIHYSYGVNSTEKGDLSSESTVSRIRTEHFPLTLESARPSHTSQYLCASSDRAGISPLHFGNGTRLTVT.

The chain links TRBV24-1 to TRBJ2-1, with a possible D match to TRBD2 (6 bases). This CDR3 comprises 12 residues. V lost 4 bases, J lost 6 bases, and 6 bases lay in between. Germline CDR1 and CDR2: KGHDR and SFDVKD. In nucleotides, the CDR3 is TGTGCCACCAGTGAGGAGGGCAATGAGCAGTTCTTC. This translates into CATSEEGNEQFF.

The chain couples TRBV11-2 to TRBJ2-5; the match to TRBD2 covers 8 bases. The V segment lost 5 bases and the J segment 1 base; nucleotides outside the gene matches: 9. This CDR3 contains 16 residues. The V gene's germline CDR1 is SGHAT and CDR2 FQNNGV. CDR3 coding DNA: TGTGCCAGCAGCCCCCAGGGACTAGAGGGCCAAGAGACCCAGTACTTC. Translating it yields CASSPQGLEGQETQYF.

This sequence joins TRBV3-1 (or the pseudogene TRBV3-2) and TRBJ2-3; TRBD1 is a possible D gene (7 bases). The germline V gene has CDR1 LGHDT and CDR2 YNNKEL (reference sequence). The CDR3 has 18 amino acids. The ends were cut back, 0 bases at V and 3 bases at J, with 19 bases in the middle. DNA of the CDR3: TGTGCCAGCAGCCAAGATCTTGGGGAGACAGGGAGGACAGATACGCAGTATTTT. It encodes CASSQDLGETGRTDTQYF.